The 23 T cell receptor beta chains below all came from one sample that was sequenced in a study of identical twins (dated by TCRdb to 2016 to 2017). Receptor amplification or capture employed 5' RACE. The sample was run on an Illumina HiSeq 2000. TCRdb's own reprocessing of the public reads used fastp at Q25 and MiXCR and kept productive beta chains. All rows with the same CDR3 protein become a single entry with the most common DNA and genes. A total of 1,800,000 or so distinct CDR3 sequences appear in this sample, about 31% of them only once. More than 0.25% of the sample is in the top ten clones. Material: cord blood. The receptors shown here come from a newborn girl in good health.

The J gene is TRBJ1-1, the V gene TRBV10-1, with TRBD1 matching over 8 bases. The J segment lost 7 bases and the V segment lost 8 bases, leaving 12 bases of the junction unmatched. The length of the CDR3 is 14 residues. The germline gives CDR1 WNHNN, CDR2 SYGVQD (reference sequence). In DNA, the CDR3 is TGCGCCAGCGGAACCGGGACAGGCCCCGTTGAAGCTTTCTTT. The encoded protein is CASGTGTGPVEAFF.

This clonotype was counted only a few times. J is TRBJ1-2 and V is TRBV20-1; TRBD1 aligns across 7 bases. Per the germline V gene, CDR1 is DFQATT and CDR2 is SNEGSKA (reference sequence). V gave up 1 base and J gave up 7 bases; unmatched junction bases: 9. The CDR3 runs to 14 residues. The CDR3 region has the DNA TGCAGTGCTAGAGTACTGGCCGGGACAGCTGGCTACACCTTC. Residues: CSARVLAGTAGYTF.

The DNA of the CDR3 is TGTGCCAGCAGGGGGGACGCTAACTATGGCTACACCTTC. Translating gives CASRGDANYGYTF. The J gene is TRBJ1-2, the V gene TRBV2; TRBD1 is a possible D gene (5 bases). The length of the CDR3 is 13 residues. Trimming removed 6 bases from V and 0 bases from J, with 8 bases in between. Germline CDR1 reads SNHLY; CDR2 reads FYNNEI.

The chain is built from TRBV28 and TRBJ2-3; D may be TRBD2 (7 bases). CDR1 and CDR2 from the germline V gene are MDHEN and SYDVKM. The CDR3 covers 15 residues. V lost 3 bases and J lost 6, with 16 bases in between. CDR3: CASSLGGRGRDTQYF. In nucleotides, the CDR3 is TGTGCCAGCAGTTTGGGGGGGCGCGGAAGGGATACGCAGTATTTT.

In its sample, this clonotype was seen many times. V gene TRBV27 combines with J gene TRBJ2-1; a possible D gene is TRBD2 (5 bases). Germline assignment: CDR1 MNHEY and CDR2 SMNVEV (reference sequence). Trimming shortened V by 6 bases and J by 5 bases, and 14 bases separated the two germline ends. The CDR3 contains 14 residues. CDR3 sequence (DNA): TGTGCCAGCAGCTCCAGCGGTATCGACAATGAGCAGTTCTTC. Translated: CASSSSGIDNEQFF.

The V gene is TRBV10-3, the J gene TRBJ2-2, with no clear D. The CDR3 consists of 16 residues. CDR1 and CDR2 (germline): ENHRY, SYGVKD. V lost 3 bases, J lost 2 bases, and 13 bases lay in between. CDR3 nucleotide sequence: TGTGCCATCAGTGACTACCAAAAAGCAAACACCGGGGAGCTGTTTTTT. It codes for CAISDYQKANTGELFF.

This chain uses TRBV20-1 with TRBJ2-3, with D possibly matching TRBD2 (5 bases). The V gene's germline CDR1 is DFQATT and CDR2 SNEGSKA (reference sequence). V shed 7 bases and J shed 0 bases, with 20 bases lying between them. This CDR3 is built from 16 residues. The CDR3 nucleotides are TGCAGTGGATCCTCAGAAATAGCGCGAAGCACAGATACGCAGTATTTT. Translating gives CSGSSEIARSTDTQYF.

This clonotype was detected a few times. The rearrangement joins TRBV18 to TRBJ2-4; no definite D call. The J call is uncertain, as TRBJ2-5 better fits the DNA end. In germline, CDR1 is KGHSH, CDR2 LQKENI. The CDR3 is 12 residues long. For the CDR3, the DNA is TGTGCCAGCTCACCACTAAAAAAGACCCAGTACTTC. Translating gives CASSPLKKTQYF.

This clonotype was found many times. J is TRBJ1-5 and V is TRBV12-3 or TRBV12-4; D is uncertain. The CDR3 consists of 14 residues. V gave up 1 base and J gave up 2 bases, with 6 bases separating them. The CDR3 nucleotides read TGTGCCAGCAGTTTAGACGCAGGCAATCAGCCCCAGCATTTT. Encoded protein: CASSLDAGNQPQHF.

The chain combines TRBV5-1 with TRBJ1-2; 9 bases line up with TRBD1. J gave up 4 bases and V 2 bases, and 12 bases lay outside the gene matches. Germline CDR1 and CDR2: SGHRS and YFSETQ. The CDR3 runs 17 residues. CDR3 nucleotides: TGCGCCAGCAGCTTAGGGACAGGGCCCCGGAGGGGCTATGGCTACACCTTC. Translating it yields CASSLGTGPRRGYGYTF.

This clonotype was seen ten or more times. The chain couples TRBV5-1 to TRBJ2-4, with D possibly matching TRBD2 (5 bases). The V end was cut by 0 bases, the J end by 9 bases, with 10 bases between. Germline values: CDR1 SGHRS, CDR2 YFSETQ. The CDR3 is 13 residues long. The CDR3 sequence: CASSLEGGVIQYF. DNA of the CDR3: TGCGCCAGCAGCTTGGAAGGAGGTGTCATTCAGTACTTC.

In DNA form, the CDR3 reads TGCAGTGCTAGTGGGGCCACAGGGAATCAGCCCCAGCATTTT. Protein product: CSASGATGNQPQHF. This chain uses TRBV20-1 with TRBJ1-5, with D possibly matching TRBD1 (6 bases). This CDR3 comprises 14 residues. V dropped 3 bases and J dropped 4 bases, with 13 bases sitting between them. Germline CDR1 and CDR2: DFQATT and SNEGSKA (reference sequence).

At least ten counts were recorded for this clonotype. The chain couples TRBV6-5 to TRBJ2-3; 8 bases are a match to TRBD2. Germline values: CDR1 MNHEY, CDR2 SVGAGI. CDR3 length equals 15 residues. After removal of 4 bases from V and 3 bases from J, the junction contained 6 bases not matched to a gene. The CDR3 spells CASSSPGTSTDTQYF. The CDR3 DNA reads TGTGCCAGCAGTTCACCCGGGACTAGTACAGATACGCAGTATTTT.

V is TRBV2 and J is TRBJ1-6; D is ambiguous. Germline V gene sequence: CDR1 SNHLY, CDR2 FYNNEI. The CDR3 has 16 residues. V shed 4 bases and J shed 0 bases, with 10 bases lying between them. CDR3 residues: CASSAGGSSYNSPLHF. DNA of the CDR3: TGTGCCAGCAGTGCGGGCGGAAGCTCCTATAATTCACCCCTCCACTTT.

The genes are TRBV20-1 and TRBJ2-3, with 10 bases fitting TRBD2. The CDR3 totals 13 residues. The germline gives CDR1 DFQATT, CDR2 SNEGSKA (reference sequence). CDR3: CRTGTSGTDTQYF. The DNA of the CDR3 is TGCAGGACCGGGACTAGCGGCACAGATACGCAGTATTTT.

Of note for this clonotype: Without the conserved terminal phenylalanine or tryptophan, this CDR3 likely stems from a read error. The V and J genes are TRBV27 and TRBJ1-1; the match to TRBD1 covers 7 bases. The trim removed 6 bases at V and 3 bases at J, leaving 7 bases unmatched. The CDR3 loop spans 14 amino acids. Per germline, CDR1 MNHEY and CDR2 SMNVEV (reference sequence). CDR3 bases: TGTGCCAGCAGCCGGACAGGCTTCTACACTGAAGCTTTCGTT. Residues: CASSRTGFYTEAFV.

The CDR3, as DNA: TGTGCCAGCAGCCAAGAACTAGCGGGGTCCTACAATGAGCAGTACTTC. Its protein is CASSQELAGSYNEQYF. This rearrangement joins TRBV4-2 to TRBJ2-1; TRBD2 aligns across 10 bases. The better agreement between TRBJ2-7 and the DNA end casts doubt on the J call. The CDR3 sequence is 16 residues long. Germline V gene data show CDR1 as LGHNA and CDR2 as YNFKEQ.

The table lists this clonotype with a few counts. The chain uses TRBV7-2 and TRBJ1-2; D ambiguous. V gave up 2 bases and J gave up 2 bases, with 12 bases separating them. CDR1 is SGHTA and CDR2 is FQGNSA in the germline V gene. The CDR3 runs 15 residues. CDR3 amino acids: CASSLRVSPNYGYTF. CDR3 bases: TGTGCCAGCAGCTTAAGGGTTTCGCCGAACTATGGCTACACCTTC.

The V gene is TRBV9, the J gene TRBJ1-2; D perhaps matches TRBD1 (5 bases). Trimming removed 5 bases at V and 1 base at J, with 15 bases between. CDR1 SGDLS and CDR2 YYNGEE come from the germline V gene. The CDR3 is 15 residues long. The CDR3: CASRRGDGFNYGYTF. The CDR3 bases are TGTGCCAGCAGAAGAGGGGACGGGTTTAACTATGGCTACACCTTC.

As DNA, the CDR3 is TGCAGTGCTAGAGAGGGGACTAGCGGGAGGTTCTACAATGAGCAGTTCTTC. This gives the protein CSAREGTSGRFYNEQFF. This sequence joins TRBV20-1 and TRBJ2-1; 15 bases agree with TRBD2. The CDR3 loop spans 17 amino acids. Germline V gives CDR1 DFQATT, CDR2 SNEGSKA (reference sequence). The V segment lost 0 bases and the J segment 3 bases; nucleotides outside the gene matches: 3.

CDR3 in amino acids: CASSAGPKSYEQYF. The CDR3 region has the DNA TGTGCCAGCAGCGCCGGGCCAAAATCGTACGAGCAGTACTTC. The V call is TRBV6-2 or TRBV6-3, the J call TRBJ2-7; D is ambiguous. Trimming left V 6 bases short and J 4 bases short, with 16 bases between. There are 14 residues in the CDR3. Germline V gene data show CDR1 as MNHEY and CDR2 as SVGEGT.

This rearrangement joins TRBV11-2 to TRBJ2-3; TRBD2 might be the D (7 bases). CDR3 length: 16 amino acids. Germline-derived CDR1 and CDR2 are SGHAT and FQNNGV. Trimming stripped 3 bases from V and 4 bases from J, with 17 bases between. The CDR3 region is CASSLGAGEGSDTQYF. In DNA form, the CDR3 reads TGTGCCAGCAGCTTGGGGGCGGGAGAAGGGTCAGATACGCAGTATTTT.

The chain employs TRBV15 and TRBJ1-2; maybe TRBD1 (6 bases). Trimming shortened V by 0 bases and J by 6 bases, and 14 bases separated the two germline ends. CDR3 length equals 15 residues. From germline, CDR1 is LNHNV and CDR2 YYDKDF (reference sequence). This CDR3 is CATSRDPGGLDGYTF. In nucleotides, the CDR3 is TGTGCCACCAGCAGAGATCCGGGGGGCTTAGATGGCTACACCTTC.